The rows below give T cell receptor beta chains drawn from one sample of a study of blood T cell repertoires in COVID-19. Using immunoSEQ multiplex PCR, the repertoire was profiled, and TCRdb retains in-frame clones only, with some absent. The sample lists tens of thousands of clones, around four fifths occurring once. Sequencing input: peripheral blood. The receptors were sampled from a woman older than 75 with active or convalescent COVID-19. CDR3s include the opening cysteine and the closing phenylalanine or tryptophan. The D gene is left open where the match is weak. A row's size may be missing; if present it is once, few, many or a size class.

TRBV4-1	-	TRBJ2-3	-	TGCGCCAGCAGCCAACCAAGAGGGGACCAGGGGACAGATACGCAGTATTTT	CASSQPRGDQGTDTQYF
TRBV2	TRBD2	TRBJ2-1	few	TGTGCCAGCCTAAGGACTAGCGGGGACAATGAGCAGTTCTTC	CASLRTSGDNEQFF
TRBV27	-	TRBJ1-2	-	TGTGCCAGCAGTTTTGTGCGGGGGAAGAGAATTTTTCGCCTTAACTATGGCTACACCTTC	CASSFVRGKRIFRLNYGYTF
TRBV6-6	TRBD1	TRBJ1-1	-	TGTGCCAGCAGTACAGGGGGAAGGACTGAAGCTTTCTTT	CASSTGGRTEAFF
TRBV9	-	TRBJ1-1	-	TGTGCCAGCAGCGCATTTCGAGGGAACGCTGAAGCTTTCTTT	CASSAFRGNAEAFF
TRBV11-2	-	TRBJ2-3	-	TGTGCCAGCAGCCGTACTAGACACACAGATACGCAGTATTTT	CASSRTRHTDTQYF
TRBV4-1	TRBD1	TRBJ2-3	-	TGCGCCAGCAGCCAAGTGACCGGGACAGACACAGATACGCAGTATTTT	CASSQVTGTDTDTQYF
TRBV6-5	TRBD2	TRBJ2-1	-	TGTGCCAGCAGTCGTGCGGGGGCCTACAATGAGCAGTTCTTC	CASSRAGAYNEQFF
TRBV2	TRBD2	TRBJ2-3	-	TGTGCCAGCAGTTCCGGGACTAGCGGGGGGGACACAGATACGCAGTATTTT	CASSSGTSGGDTDTQYF
TRBV12-3/TRBV12-4	-	TRBJ2-7	-	TGTGCCAGCAGTCACGGGTACGAGCAGTACTTC	CASSHGYEQYF
TRBV7-2	-	TRBJ2-1	once	TGTGCCAGCAGCGCCACAGGAATCTCTGAGCAGTTCTTC	CASSATGISEQFF
TRBV3-1/TRBV3-2	-	TRBJ2-3	-	TGTGCCAGCAGCCTCCGCCTAGCCACTCTCGGCACAGATACGCAGTATTTT	CASSLRLATLGTDTQYF
TRBV4-1	-	TRBJ2-5	once	TGCGCCAGCAGCCAAGAGCCAGAAGAGACCCAGTACTTC	CASSQEPEETQYF
TRBV6-4	-	TRBJ1-1	once	TGTGCCAGCACCGTGAAGGACAGGAACACTGAAGCTTTCTTT	CASTVKDRNTEAFF
TRBV7-6	-	TRBJ2-3	-	TGTGCCAGCAGCTATCTCGCGGGCAGTAGCACAGATACGCAGTATTTT	CASSYLAGSSTDTQYF
TRBV5-1	TRBD1	TRBJ2-3	-	TGCGCCAGCAGCCCCAGGACAGGGTGGACAGATACGCAGTATTTT	CASSPRTGWTDTQYF
TRBV10-3	-	TRBJ1-3	-	TGTGCCACCCAGCCACGGGATTCGGGAAACACCATATATTTT	CATQPRDSGNTIYF
TRBV29-1	-	TRBJ1-2	-	TGCAGCGAGGTCGACGGGGGGGGTGGCTACACCTTC	CSEVDGGGGYTF
TRBV12-5	TRBD1	TRBJ1-2	-	TGTGCTAGTGGTTTGGTACGGGGGACAGGGTGGGACTATGGCTACACCTTC	CASGLVRGTGWDYGYTF
TRBV7-3	-	TRBJ1-1	few	TGTGCCAGCAGCTCCCAGGGTTTGAACACTGAAGCTTTCTTT	CASSSQGLNTEAFF
TRBV12-3/TRBV12-4	-	TRBJ2-5	-	TGTGCCAGCAGTTTTCAGGGGCAAGAGACCCAGTACTTC	CASSFQGQETQYF
TRBV4-1	TRBD1	TRBJ1-3	many	TGCGCCAGCAGCCAAGTGGACAGGGCGCCGGGAAACACCATATATTTT	CASSQVDRAPGNTIYF